The rows below give T cell receptor beta chains drawn from one sample of a study of Tregs in tolerant kidney transplant recipients. Assay used: immunoSEQ multiplex PCR; TCRdb lists only in-frame clones, some missing. The sample yields 90,000 to 150,000 clones, 92% seen once. Specimen: CD4+ T cells from blood. All receptors come from a human donor in good health. Both conserved end residues are part of each CDR3. The order of the fields is clone size, J gene, D gene, V gene, CDR3 protein, CDR3 DNA. A D gene is named only where the DNA matches it firmly. Clone size is given for some rows only: seen once, a few or many times, or a class if the clone is expanded.

abundance: .
j_gene: TRBJ2-3
d_gene: TRBD1
v_gene: TRBV2
CDR3aa: CASSGQGTNADTQYF
CDR3nt: TGTGCCAGCAGTGGACAGGGAACCAACGCAGATACGCAGTATTTT

abundance: once
j_gene: TRBJ2-4
d_gene: TRBD1
v_gene: TRBV18
CDR3aa: CASSPGQGVNIQYF
CDR3nt: TGTGCCAGCTCACCGGGACAGGGGGTAAACATTCAGTACTTC

abundance: .
j_gene: TRBJ2-5
d_gene: .
v_gene: TRBV19
CDR3aa: CASSYGETQYF
CDR3nt: TGTGCCAGTAGCTACGGAGAGACCCAGTACTTC

abundance: .
j_gene: TRBJ2-6
d_gene: .
v_gene: TRBV2
CDR3aa: CASSVALGANVLTF
CDR3nt: TGTGCCAGCAGTGTGGCCCTAGGGGCCAACGTCCTGACTTTC

abundance: .
j_gene: TRBJ2-1
d_gene: TRBD2
v_gene: TRBV7-6
CDR3aa: CASSFGLAEYNEQFF
CDR3nt: TGTGCCAGCAGCTTCGGGCTAGCGGAGTACAATGAGCAGTTCTTC

abundance: .
j_gene: TRBJ1-2
d_gene: TRBD1
v_gene: TRBV5-4
CDR3aa: CASSSTGVRTNYGYTF
CDR3nt: TGTGCCAGCAGCTCCACAGGGGTACGCACTAACTATGGCTACACCTTC

abundance: .
j_gene: TRBJ2-3
d_gene: TRBD2
v_gene: TRBV18
CDR3aa: CASSPRLTSGSFTDTQYF
CDR3nt: TGTGCCAGCTCACCGCGCCTGACTAGCGGGAGTTTCACAGATACGCAGTATTTT

abundance: .
j_gene: TRBJ2-1
d_gene: .
v_gene: TRBV10-2
CDR3aa: CASSESGRGAAEQFF
CDR3nt: TGCGCCAGCAGTGAGTCTGGCAGGGGAGCGGCTGAGCAGTTCTTC

abundance: .
j_gene: TRBJ2-7
d_gene: TRBD1
v_gene: TRBV6-5
CDR3aa: CASNKGTGSSYEQYF
CDR3nt: TGTGCCAGCAACAAAGGGACAGGGAGCTCCTACGAGCAGTACTTC

abundance: .
j_gene: TRBJ2-5
d_gene: TRBD2
v_gene: TRBV18
CDR3aa: CASSPAIRLAGGTQYF
CDR3nt: TGTGCCAGCTCACCAGCTATTCGACTAGCGGGAGGGACCCAGTACTTC

abundance: .
j_gene: TRBJ2-7
d_gene: TRBD1
v_gene: TRBV7-2
CDR3aa: CASSRDRGQAYEQYF
CDR3nt: TGTGCCAGCAGCCGAGACAGGGGGCAGGCCTACGAGCAGTACTTC

abundance: .
j_gene: TRBJ2-7
d_gene: .
v_gene: TRBV27
CDR3aa: CASSLSTGGSYEQYF
CDR3nt: TGTGCCAGCAGTTTATCTACAGGAGGCTCCTACGAGCAGTACTTC

abundance: once
j_gene: TRBJ2-2
d_gene: TRBD2
v_gene: TRBV9
CDR3aa: CASSVVASGDTGELFF
CDR3nt: TGTGCCAGCAGCGTAGTGGCTAGCGGGGATACCGGGGAGCTGTTTTTT

abundance: .
j_gene: TRBJ1-2
d_gene: TRBD1
v_gene: TRBV9
CDR3aa: CASSASGTGGGGYTF
CDR3nt: TGTGCCAGCAGCGCCTCCGGGACAGGGGGGGGTGGCTACACCTTC

abundance: .
j_gene: TRBJ2-1
d_gene: .
v_gene: TRBV2
CDR3aa: CASESGASYNEQFF
CDR3nt: TGTGCCAGCGAATCGGGCGCCTCCTACAATGAGCAGTTCTTC

abundance: .
j_gene: TRBJ1-3
d_gene: .
v_gene: TRBV30
CDR3aa: CAWRSATRNTIYF
CDR3nt: TGTGCCTGGAGGAGTGCAACGCGAAACACCATATATTTT

abundance: .
j_gene: TRBJ1-5
d_gene: TRBD1
v_gene: TRBV18
CDR3aa: CASSPRQGLFHF
CDR3nt: TGTGCCAGCTCACCCCGACAGGGACTCTTCCATTTT

abundance: .
j_gene: TRBJ2-7
d_gene: TRBD1
v_gene: TRBV10-1
CDR3aa: CASSANLGQGAHGEQYF
CDR3nt: TGCGCCAGCAGTGCGAACCTAGGACAGGGGGCTCACGGGGAGCAGTACTTC

abundance: .
j_gene: TRBJ2-1
d_gene: TRBD2
v_gene: TRBV4-2
CDR3aa: CASSQATSGYNEQFF
CDR3nt: TGTGCCAGCAGCCAAGCGACTAGCGGCTACAATGAGCAGTTCTTC

abundance: .
j_gene: TRBJ1-5
d_gene: TRBD1
v_gene: TRBV19
CDR3aa: CASSADRERRNQPQHF
CDR3nt: TGTGCCAGTAGTGCCGACAGGGAAAGACGCAATCAGCCCCAGCATTTT

abundance: once
j_gene: TRBJ1-1
d_gene: TRBD1
v_gene: TRBV7-8
CDR3aa: CASSLPTGILRAFF
CDR3nt: TGTGCCAGCAGCCTCCCGACAGGGATTCTGAGAGCTTTCTTT

abundance: .
j_gene: TRBJ2-3
d_gene: TRBD2
v_gene: TRBV4-1
CDR3aa: CASAPREASTDTQYF
CDR3nt: TGCGCCAGCGCCCCGCGGGAGGCGAGCACAGATACGCAGTATTTT

abundance: .
j_gene: TRBJ2-7
d_gene: TRBD2
v_gene: TRBV7-2
CDR3aa: CASSLVASGSHEQYF
CDR3nt: TGTGCCAGCAGCTTAGTGGCTAGCGGGAGCCACGAGCAGTACTTC

abundance: .
j_gene: TRBJ1-6
d_gene: .
v_gene: TRBV11-2
CDR3aa: CASRGPRRLNSPLHF
CDR3nt: TGTGCCAGCAGGGGACCCCGGCGGTTAAATTCACCCCTCCACTTT

abundance: .
j_gene: TRBJ2-1
d_gene: TRBD2
v_gene: TRBV4-1
CDR3aa: CASSQVSGRAWEQFF
CDR3nt: TGCGCCAGCAGCCAAGTTAGCGGGAGGGCCTGGGAGCAGTTCTTC

abundance: once
j_gene: TRBJ1-1
d_gene: .
v_gene: TRBV5-8
CDR3aa: CASSPRGANAPNTEAFF
CDR3nt: TGTGCCAGCAGCCCGAGGGGGGCAAACGCCCCGAACACTGAAGCTTTCTTT

abundance: .
j_gene: TRBJ2-5
d_gene: .
v_gene: TRBV18
CDR3aa: CASSRGSLQETQYF
CDR3nt: TGTGCCAGCTCACGTGGCAGTCTGCAAGAGACCCAGTACTTC

abundance: .
j_gene: TRBJ2-4
d_gene: TRBD1
v_gene: TRBV18
CDR3aa: CASSPGLGTGSLPIQYF
CDR3nt: TGTGCCAGCTCACCGGGTCTGGGGACAGGGTCGCTTCCCATTCAGTACTTC

abundance: .
j_gene: TRBJ2-1
d_gene: .
v_gene: TRBV5-1
CDR3aa: CASSLAGDSYNEQFF
CDR3nt: TGCGCCAGCAGCTTGGCAGGGGACTCCTACAATGAGCAGTTCTTC

abundance: .
j_gene: TRBJ2-3
d_gene: TRBD2
v_gene: TRBV2
CDR3aa: CASWTSGSGTDTQYF
CDR3nt: TGTGCCAGCTGGACTAGCGGGAGCGGCACAGATACGCAGTATTTT

abundance: .
j_gene: TRBJ2-1
d_gene: .
v_gene: TRBV7-6
CDR3aa: CASSTLLRRGQGSNEQFF
CDR3nt: TGTGCCAGCAGCACCCTATTGAGGAGGGGGCAGGGCTCCAATGAGCAGTTCTTC

abundance: once
j_gene: TRBJ1-2
d_gene: .
v_gene: TRBV5-4
CDR3aa: CASSAELGEGGYTF
CDR3nt: TGTGCCAGCAGCGCAGAACTAGGGGAGGGTGGCTACACCTTC

abundance: .
j_gene: TRBJ1-2
d_gene: TRBD1
v_gene: TRBV5-1
CDR3aa: CASSLQGARYGYTF
CDR3nt: TGCGCCAGCAGCTTACAGGGGGCGCGATATGGCTACACCTTC

abundance: .
j_gene: TRBJ1-1
d_gene: TRBD1
v_gene: TRBV18
CDR3aa: CASSPTGLSTEAFF
CDR3nt: TGTGCCAGCTCACCGACAGGGTTGTCAACTGAAGCTTTCTTT

abundance: .
j_gene: TRBJ2-2
d_gene: .
v_gene: TRBV2
CDR3aa: CASSAVSQRNGELFF
CDR3nt: TGTGCCAGCAGTGCGGTGTCACAGCGGAACGGGGAGCTGTTTTTT

abundance: .
j_gene: TRBJ1-5
d_gene: .
v_gene: TRBV2
CDR3aa: CASSETYSNQPQHF
CDR3nt: TGTGCCAGCAGTGAAACCTATAGCAATCAGCCCCAGCATTTT

abundance: once
j_gene: TRBJ2-2
d_gene: TRBD1
v_gene: TRBV4-2
CDR3aa: CASSQKAPDRVGAGELFF
CDR3nt: TGTGCCAGCAGCCAAAAGGCCCCCGACAGGGTTGGCGCCGGGGAGCTGTTTTTT

abundance: few
j_gene: TRBJ2-5
d_gene: .
v_gene: TRBV6-1
CDR3aa: CASSEQRDAGVDF
CDR3nt: TGTGCCAGCAGTGAACAGAGAGACGCCGGCGTTGACTTC

abundance: .
j_gene: TRBJ2-1
d_gene: .
v_gene: TRBV7-9
CDR3aa: CASSFVADRNEQFF
CDR3nt: TGTGCCAGCAGCTTTGTAGCGGACCGCAATGAGCAGTTCTTC

abundance: .
j_gene: TRBJ1-5
d_gene: TRBD1
v_gene: TRBV7-8
CDR3aa: CASSSTHTGVGAQPQHF
CDR3nt: TGTGCCAGCAGCTCGACCCATACAGGGGTTGGGGCCCAGCCCCAGCATTTT

abundance: .
j_gene: TRBJ2-7
d_gene: .
v_gene: TRBV6-1
CDR3aa: CASSVRTAYEQYF
CDR3nt: TGTGCCAGCAGTGTCAGGACAGCCTACGAGCAGTACTTC

abundance: .
j_gene: TRBJ1-2
d_gene: .
v_gene: TRBV18
CDR3aa: CASSPPEGRIHGYTF
CDR3nt: TGTGCCAGCTCACCACCCGAGGGGCGCATTCATGGCTACACCTTC

abundance: .
j_gene: TRBJ2-7
d_gene: TRBD1
v_gene: TRBV28
CDR3aa: CASSGGDRGSYEQYF
CDR3nt: TGTGCCAGCAGTGGCGGGGACAGGGGGTCCTACGAGCAGTACTTC

abundance: .
j_gene: TRBJ2-7
d_gene: TRBD1
v_gene: TRBV19
CDR3aa: CASTPNGGGTGFREQYF
CDR3nt: TGTGCCAGTACCCCCAACGGCGGCGGGACAGGGTTTCGGGAGCAGTACTTC

abundance: .
j_gene: TRBJ1-1
d_gene: .
v_gene: TRBV27
CDR3aa: CASSPGRGYTEAFF
CDR3nt: TGTGCCAGCAGTCCTGGCAGGGGATACACTGAAGCTTTCTTT

abundance: .
j_gene: TRBJ1-1
d_gene: TRBD1
v_gene: TRBV6-1
CDR3aa: CATVDRAPNTEAFF
CDR3nt: TGTGCCACCGTTGACAGGGCCCCGAACACTGAAGCTTTCTTT

abundance: .
j_gene: TRBJ2-7
d_gene: TRBD1
v_gene: TRBV29-1
CDR3aa: CSDPTGGSYEQYF
CDR3nt: TGCAGCGATCCGACAGGGGGGTCCTACGAGCAGTACTTC

abundance: .
j_gene: TRBJ2-5
d_gene: TRBD1
v_gene: TRBV30
CDR3aa: CAWGVGQLFETQYF
CDR3nt: TGTGCCTGGGGGGTGGGACAGTTATTCGAGACCCAGTACTTC

abundance: .
j_gene: TRBJ2-7
d_gene: TRBD1
v_gene: TRBV6-5
CDR3aa: CASRGTGKSYEQYF
CDR3nt: TGTGCCAGCAGAGGGACAGGCAAATCCTACGAGCAGTACTTC

abundance: .
j_gene: TRBJ2-1
d_gene: .
v_gene: TRBV2
CDR3aa: CASSEQGIYNEQFF
CDR3nt: TGTGCCAGCAGTGAGCAGGGGATATACAATGAGCAGTTCTTC

abundance: .
j_gene: TRBJ1-5
d_gene: .
v_gene: TRBV19
CDR3aa: CASSIDPSYSNQPQHF
CDR3nt: TGTGCCAGTAGTATTGATCCAAGTTATAGCAATCAGCCCCAGCATTTT

abundance: .
j_gene: TRBJ1-1
d_gene: .
v_gene: TRBV21-1
CDR3aa: CASSRLVRGRIMNTEAFF
CDR3nt: TGTGCCAGCAGCCGTTTAGTGAGGGGCCGGATCATGAACACTGAAGCTTTCTTT

abundance: few
j_gene: TRBJ2-2
d_gene: TRBD1
v_gene: TRBV19
CDR3aa: CASRKGQGSGELFF
CDR3nt: TGTGCCAGTAGAAAGGGACAGGGATCCGGGGAGCTGTTTTTT

abundance: .
j_gene: TRBJ2-5
d_gene: .
v_gene: TRBV29-1
CDR3aa: CSVERIRETQYF
CDR3nt: TGCAGCGTTGAAAGAATTAGAGAGACCCAGTACTTC

abundance: .
j_gene: TRBJ2-7
d_gene: TRBD1
v_gene: TRBV7-9
CDR3aa: CASSLQGNSYEQYF
CDR3nt: TGTGCCAGCAGTCTACAGGGGAACTCCTACGAGCAGTACTTC

abundance: .
j_gene: TRBJ1-4
d_gene: TRBD1
v_gene: TRBV9
CDR3aa: CASSVSPGQGEKLFF
CDR3nt: TGTGCCAGCAGCGTTTCCCCGGGACAGGGGGAAAAACTGTTTTTT

abundance: .
j_gene: TRBJ1-5
d_gene: .
v_gene: TRBV6-4
CDR3aa: CASSDSRGGPQHF
CDR3nt: TGTGCCAGCAGTGACTCGAGAGGGGGGCCCCAGCATTTT